Shown below are 14 T cell receptor beta chains from a single sample sequenced in a study of radiation and T cells in renal cell carcinoma. Noted time point: blood 2 weeks post-SBRT. The treatment denotes: 15 Gy SBRT to primary tumor, nephrectomy 4 weeks later. Produced via immunoSEQ multiplex PCR; TCRdb's table is partial and in-frame only. The sample lists 100,000 to 150,000 clones; roughly four fifths were seen once. The sequencing used blood, collected from a patient whose treatment included radiotherapy and nephrectomy. The receptors here all came from a man between 45 and 60 years old with renal cell carcinoma.

This clone showed up just a few times. The genes are TRBV7-2 and TRBJ2-1; 8 positions match TRBD2. Trimming took 7 bases from V and 7 from J; bases not matched to a gene: 18. Germline loops: CDR1 SGHTA, CDR2 FQGNSA. This CDR3 is built from 17 residues. As DNA, the CDR3 is TGTGCCAGCACCCGGGGGGGCGCAGGGGATATCAGTAATGAGCAGTTCTTC. It encodes CASTRGGAGDISNEQFF.

The gene calls are TRBV7-9 and TRBJ2-3, with TRBD1 matching 12 bases. The junction had 8 bases not matched to a gene; V was cut back by 5 bases and J by 5 bases. This CDR3 is 16 amino acids long. CDR1 is SEHNR, CDR2 FQNEAQ, per germline (reference sequence). CDR3 amino acids: CASSHRDRGLLDTQYF. DNA of the CDR3: TGTGCCAGCAGCCACCGGGACAGGGGGCTTTTAGATACGCAGTATTTT.

The gene calls are TRBV11-2 and TRBJ1-4; D is undetermined. CDR3 length: 15 residues. Trimming took 3 bases from V and 3 from J, leaving 11 bases between them. Germline CDR1 reads SGHAT; CDR2 reads FQNNGV. As DNA, the CDR3 is TGTGCCAGCAGCTTCGCGAACAAACCTAATGAAAAACTGTTTTTT. Translating it yields CASSFANKPNEKLFF.

Concerning this clone itself: At one end, the junction sequence differs from germline, possibly due to a read error. The V gene is TRBV19, the J gene TRBJ2-5, with TRBD1 matching 10 bases. CDR1 and CDR2 (germline): LNHDA, SQIVND (reference sequence). The CDR3 covers 14 residues. The DNA of the CDR3 is TGTGCCAGTAGCAGTCCCGGGACAGGGGTCAGTGCCGACTTC. Its translation: CASSSPGTGVSADF.

For the CDR3, the DNA is TGTGCCAGCAGCTTAGGTAGGCGCGGGGAGCAGTACTTC. Its translation: CASSLGRRGEQYF. The chain links TRBV7-8 to TRBJ2-7; perhaps TRBD2 as D (5 bases). Trimming removed 1 base from V and 7 bases from J, with 11 bases in between. The CDR3 loop spans 13 amino acids. Germline V gene sequence: CDR1 SGHVS, CDR2 FQNEAQ.

This rearrangement joins TRBV2 to TRBJ1-5; 7 nucleotides line up with TRBD1. The junction had 10 bases not matched to a gene; V was cut back by 5 bases and J by 6 bases. In germline, CDR1 is SNHLY, CDR2 FYNNEI. There are 15 residues in the CDR3. Here the CDR3 DNA reads TGTGCCAGCAGTCTGGACAGGTGGGGTGGTCAGCCCCAGCATTTT. This encodes CASSLDRWGGQPQHF.

The rearrangement uses TRBV19 and TRBJ1-4, with 7 bases identical to TRBD1. The CDR3 contains 15 residues. The germline gives CDR1 LNHDA, CDR2 SQIVND (reference sequence). Unmatched junction bases numbered 9, after V lost 5 bases and J lost 6 bases. The CDR3: CASSDQRGPDEKLFF. For the CDR3, the DNA is TGTGCCAGTAGTGATCAGAGGGGGCCCGATGAAAAACTGTTTTTT.

The V call is TRBV5-1, the J call TRBJ2-6, with D possibly TRBD2 on 6 matching bases. Germline V gene data show CDR1 as SGHRS and CDR2 as YFSETQ. The CDR3 has 16 amino acids. Trimming took 0 bases from V and 3 from J, leaving 10 bases between them. CDR3 in DNA: TGCGCCAGCAGCTTGGGCTGGGGGGATGGGGCCAACGTCCTGACTTTC. Translated: CASSLGWGDGANVLTF.

The chain is built from TRBV7-9 and TRBJ2-5, with a possible D match to TRBD2 (7 bases). V was trimmed by 1 base and J by 5 bases, leaving 20 bases between them. The CDR3 totals 17 residues. The germline V gene has CDR1 SEHNR and CDR2 FQNEAQ (reference sequence). CDR3 DNA sequence: TGTGCCAGCAGCTTAGGTTCCTCGGGCGGGGGCCAGGAGACCCAGTACTTC. This sequence encodes CASSLGSSGGGQETQYF.

The rearrangement links TRBV5-1 to TRBJ2-5; 8 bases are shared with TRBD2. V dropped 4 bases and J dropped 2; count of bases not matched to a gene: 13. The germline V gene has CDR1 SGHRS and CDR2 YFSETQ. The CDR3 contains 17 residues. CDR3: CASSPTRGGMEQETQYF. CDR3 nucleotides: TGCGCCAGCAGCCCGACCCGGGGGGGGATGGAGCAAGAGACCCAGTACTTC.

The CDR3 nucleotides are TGTGCCAGCAGTGAATTAAACAGGATTGAAGCTTTCTTT. Translation: CASSELNRIEAFF. V is TRBV25-1 and J is TRBJ1-1; a possible D gene is TRBD1 (5 bases). Germline CDR1 is MGHDK and CDR2 is SYGVNS. Trimming left V 1 base short and J 7 bases short, with 10 bases between. The CDR3 is made up of 13 amino acids.

The V and J genes are TRBV29-1 and TRBJ1-2; possible D gene TRBD1, 5 bases. This CDR3 is 12 amino acids long. Germline CDR1 and CDR2: SQVTM and ANQGSEA. This CDR3 reads CSRWGTVYGYTF. The CDR3 DNA follows: TGCAGTCGCTGGGGGACTGTCTATGGCTACACCTTC.

The CDR3 is CASSYIRTGAHEKLFF. As DNA, the CDR3 is TGTGCCAGCAGCTATATCCGGACAGGGGCGCATGAAAAACTGTTTTTT. This rearrangement joins TRBV28 to TRBJ1-4; TRBD1 matches at 9 bases. The length of the CDR3 is 16 residues. V shed 6 bases, J shed 6 bases, and the junction held 11 bases outside the gene matches. Germline-derived CDR1 and CDR2 are MDHEN and SYDVKM.

V usage is TRBV25-1 and J usage is TRBJ1-4; 9 nucleotides line up with TRBD1. The germline V gene has CDR1 MGHDK and CDR2 SYGVNS. The CDR3 consists of 14 residues. The J segment lost 6 bases and the V segment lost 6 bases, leaving 5 bases of the junction unmatched. This chain's CDR3 is CASSYTGGDEKLFF. CDR3 sequence (DNA): TGTGCCAGCAGCTATACAGGGGGCGATGAAAAACTGTTTTTT.